Listed below are T cell receptor beta chains from one sample, sequenced in a study of blood T cell repertoires in COVID-19. The assay was immunoSEQ multiplex PCR, and TCRdb's table has in-frame clones only and misses some. The repertoire includes about 53,000 clones, 80% to 90% of them detected once, and approximately 4% sits in the top ten. The sequenced sample consisted of peripheral blood. These receptors were obtained from a man aged 45-65 years with acute or convalescent COVID-19. Both conserved end residues are part of each CDR3. D genes are given only for firm matches. Rows may omit the clone size; those that give it use once, few, many or a size class.

clone_size,j_call,v_call,cdr3_length,d_call,cdr3_nt,cdr3_aa
.,TRBJ2-1,TRBV27,15,TRBD2,TGTGCCAGCAAACTGACTAGCGGGCTCTACAATGAGCAGTTCTTC,CASKLTSGLYNEQFF
.,TRBJ2-5,TRBV4-2,16,TRBD1,TGTGCCAGCAGCCGCCTAGGGACAGGGGAGCAAGAGACCCAGTACTTC,CASSRLGTGEQETQYF
.,TRBJ2-5,TRBV12-3/TRBV12-4,13,.,TGTGCCAGCAAAACAGGGTACCAAGAGACCCAGTACTTC,CASKTGYQETQYF
.,TRBJ2-1,TRBV4-1,19,TRBD2,TGCGCCAGCAGCCAAGATCGATTTCTAGGCGGGGGGGGCAACAATGAGCAGTTCTTC,CASSQDRFLGGGGNNEQFF
.,TRBJ2-3,TRBV12-5,15,.,TGTGCTAGTGGTTTCACGACAGGTAGCACAGATACGCAGTATTTT,CASGFTTGSTDTQYF
.,TRBJ2-3,TRBV10-3,14,TRBD1,TGTGCCATCAGCCTAGGGACAGGTACAGATACGCAGTATTTT,CAISLGTGTDTQYF
.,TRBJ1-5,TRBV4-2,14,.,TGTGCCAGCAGCCCTGACGGAGACAATCAGCCCCAGCATTTT,CASSPDGDNQPQHF
.,TRBJ2-3,TRBV19,15,.,TGTGCCAGTAGTGTGGGAGGGGGGGAGACAGATACGCAGTATTTT,CASSVGGGETDTQYF
.,TRBJ2-7,TRBV28,14,.,TGTGCCAGCATCAGATTTGGGGGCCGACGAGAGCAGTACTTC,CASIRFGGRREQYF
.,TRBJ1-5,TRBV27,12,.,TGTGCCAGCAGGCGGGGTAATCAGCCCCAGCATTTT,CASRRGNQPQHF
.,TRBJ2-3,TRBV27,14,TRBD2,TGTGCCAGTCGACTAGCGGGAGGTGGGGATACGCAGTATTTT,CASRLAGGGDTQYF
.,TRBJ1-2,TRBV6-2/TRBV6-3,11,TRBD1,TGTGCCAGCAGTTACGAGGGGGCAGACACCTTC,CASSYEGADTF
.,TRBJ2-2,TRBV30,14,TRBD2,TGTGCCTGGAGGAGCGGGGGGAACACCGGGGAGCTGTTTTTT,CAWRSGGNTGELFF
.,TRBJ2-7,TRBV23-1,19,.,TGCGCCAGCAGTCAATCATTCATACAGGACGCAAGTTCGAGGTACGAGCAGTACTTC,CASSQSFIQDASSRYEQYF
.,TRBJ2-7,TRBV6-5,12,.,TGTGCCAGCAGTTACCAGGGGTACGAGCAGTACTTC,CASSYQGYEQYF
once,TRBJ1-5,TRBV28,15,.,TGTGCCAGCAGTTCCCCCCCAGGGGTCAATCAGCCCCAGCATTTT,CASSSPPGVNQPQHF